This T cell receptor beta chain was documented in a study of shared clonotypes between healthy human individuals. Remarks on this clone: Antigen specificity is unknown.

Whole-study findings and limits: Relative to clonotypes present in all four donors, those not shared had lower generation probabilities.

This CDR3 is 14 amino acids long. Germline V gene data show CDR1 as WNHNN and CDR2 as SYGVQD (reference sequence). V shed 0 bases and J 2 bases; nucleotides not matched to a gene: 0. For every subset, genomic DNA was evenly distributed across several immunoSEQ plates. Only in-frame clones appear in the TCRdb table, and some are missing; sequencing was by immunoSEQ multiplex PCR. The sample contains 300,000 to 350,000 clones, around 67% of which appear only once. Sample: memory CD4+ T cells sorted from blood. Specified subset: CD45RA-negative fraction. This sequence originates from a man aged 25 to 45 in good health. The chain uses TRBV10-1 and TRBJ2-5, with TRBD2 matching over 7 bases. DNA of the CDR3: TGCGCCAGCAGTGAGTCGGGGGGGCAAGAGACCCAGTACTTC. It is translated as CASSESGGQETQYF.